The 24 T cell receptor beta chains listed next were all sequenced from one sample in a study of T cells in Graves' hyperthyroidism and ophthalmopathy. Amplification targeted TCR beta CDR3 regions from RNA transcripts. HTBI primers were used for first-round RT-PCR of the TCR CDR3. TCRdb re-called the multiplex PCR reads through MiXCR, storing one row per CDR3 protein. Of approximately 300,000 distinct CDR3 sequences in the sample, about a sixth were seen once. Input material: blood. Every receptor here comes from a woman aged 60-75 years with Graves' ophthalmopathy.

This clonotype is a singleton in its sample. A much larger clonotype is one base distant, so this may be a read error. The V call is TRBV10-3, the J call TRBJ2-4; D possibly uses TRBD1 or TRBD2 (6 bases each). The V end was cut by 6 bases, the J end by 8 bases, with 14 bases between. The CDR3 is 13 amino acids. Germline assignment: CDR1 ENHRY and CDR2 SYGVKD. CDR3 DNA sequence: TGTGCCATCAGCGGACAGCGGGCGGACATTCAGTACTTC. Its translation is CAISGQRADIQYF.

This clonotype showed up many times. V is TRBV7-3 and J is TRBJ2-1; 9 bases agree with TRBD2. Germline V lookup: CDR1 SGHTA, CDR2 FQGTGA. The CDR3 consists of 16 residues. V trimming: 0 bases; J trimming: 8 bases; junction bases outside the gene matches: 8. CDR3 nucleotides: TGTGCCAGCAGCTTAACGGGCGGGAGGGCCGGGTATGAGCAGTTCTTC. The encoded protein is CASSLTGGRAGYEQFF.

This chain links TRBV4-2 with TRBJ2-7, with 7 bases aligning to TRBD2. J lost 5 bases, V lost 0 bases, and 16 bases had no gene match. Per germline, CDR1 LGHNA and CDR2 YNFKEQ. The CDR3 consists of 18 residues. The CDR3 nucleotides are TGTGCCAGCAGCCAAGATTTCCCTGGGAGCGGGGCATCCCACGAGCAGTACTTC. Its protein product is CASSQDFPGSGASHEQYF.

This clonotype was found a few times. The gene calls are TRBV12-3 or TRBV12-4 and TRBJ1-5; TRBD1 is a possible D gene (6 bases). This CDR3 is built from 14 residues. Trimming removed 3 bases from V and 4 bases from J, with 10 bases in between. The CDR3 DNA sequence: TGTGCCAGCAGTTTCCAGGGGACTAATCAGCCCCAGCATTTT. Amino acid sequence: CASSFQGTNQPQHF.

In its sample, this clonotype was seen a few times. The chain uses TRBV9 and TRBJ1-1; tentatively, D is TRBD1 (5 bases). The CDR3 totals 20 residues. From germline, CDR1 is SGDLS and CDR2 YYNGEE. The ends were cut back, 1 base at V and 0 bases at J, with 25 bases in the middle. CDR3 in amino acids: CASSVFAEAGPDDMNTEAFF. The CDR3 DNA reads TGTGCCAGCAGCGTATTCGCCGAGGCAGGGCCGGATGATATGAACACTGAAGCTTTCTTT.

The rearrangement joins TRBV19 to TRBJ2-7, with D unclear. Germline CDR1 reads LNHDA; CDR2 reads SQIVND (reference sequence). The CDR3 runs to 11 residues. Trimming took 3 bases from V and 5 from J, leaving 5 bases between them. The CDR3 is CASSINDEQYF. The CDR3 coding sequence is TGTGCCAGTAGTATTAACGACGAGCAGTACTTC. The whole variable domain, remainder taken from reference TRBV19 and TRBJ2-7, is DGGITQSPKYLFRKEGQNVTLSCEQNLNHDAMYWYRQDPGQGLRLIYYSQIVNDFQKGDIAEGYSVSREKKESFPLTVTSAQKNPTAFYLCASSINDEQYFGPGTRLTVT.

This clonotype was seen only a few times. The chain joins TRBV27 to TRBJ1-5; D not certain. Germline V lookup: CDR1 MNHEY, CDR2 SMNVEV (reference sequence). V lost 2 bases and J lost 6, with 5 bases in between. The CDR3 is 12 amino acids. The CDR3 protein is CASSLVGQPQHF. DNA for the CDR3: TGTGCCAGCAGTTTAGTGGGTCAGCCCCAGCATTTT.

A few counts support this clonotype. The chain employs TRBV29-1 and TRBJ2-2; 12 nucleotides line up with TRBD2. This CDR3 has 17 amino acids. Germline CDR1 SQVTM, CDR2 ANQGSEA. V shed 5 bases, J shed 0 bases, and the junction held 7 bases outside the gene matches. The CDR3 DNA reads TGCAGCGTTCTTCCTAGCGGGAGGGCGACGAACACCGGGGAGCTGTTTTTT. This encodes CSVLPSGRATNTGELFF.

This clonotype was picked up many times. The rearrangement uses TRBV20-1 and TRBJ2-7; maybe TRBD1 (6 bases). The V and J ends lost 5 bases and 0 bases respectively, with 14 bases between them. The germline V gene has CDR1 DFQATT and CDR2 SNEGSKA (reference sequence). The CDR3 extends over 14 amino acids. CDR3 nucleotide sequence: TGCAGTGCTTACGGGACACCGGGCTCCTACGAGCAGTACTTC. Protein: CSAYGTPGSYEQYF.

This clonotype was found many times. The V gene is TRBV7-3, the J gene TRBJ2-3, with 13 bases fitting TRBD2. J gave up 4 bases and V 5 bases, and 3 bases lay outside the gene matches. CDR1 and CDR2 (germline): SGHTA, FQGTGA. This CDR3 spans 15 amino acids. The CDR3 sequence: CASSPLAGGPDTQYF. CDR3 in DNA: TGTGCCAGCAGCCCACTAGCGGGAGGGCCAGATACGCAGTATTTT.

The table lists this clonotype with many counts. Written as DNA, the CDR3 is TGCAGTGCTGGGACAGGTACCTACGAGCAGTACTTC. This sequence encodes CSAGTGTYEQYF. V usage is TRBV20-1 and J usage is TRBJ2-7; TRBD1 aligns across 8 bases. Germline V CDR1 and CDR2: DFQATT, SNEGSKA (reference sequence). This CDR3 spans 12 amino acids. The junction had 2 bases not matched to a gene; V was cut back by 5 bases and J by 2 bases.

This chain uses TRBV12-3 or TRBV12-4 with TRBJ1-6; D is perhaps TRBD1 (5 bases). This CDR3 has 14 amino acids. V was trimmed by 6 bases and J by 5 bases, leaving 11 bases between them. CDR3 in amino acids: CASSPGRNNSPLHF. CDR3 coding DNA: TGTGCCAGCAGCCCGGGACGGAATAATTCACCCCTCCACTTT.

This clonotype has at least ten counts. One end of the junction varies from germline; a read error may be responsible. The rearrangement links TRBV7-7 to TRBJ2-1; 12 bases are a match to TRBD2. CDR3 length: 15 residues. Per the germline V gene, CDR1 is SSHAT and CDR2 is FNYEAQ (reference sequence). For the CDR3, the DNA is TGTGCCAGCAGCCTAGCGGGAGGGCCGGGCAATGAGCAGTTCTTC. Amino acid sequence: CASSLAGGPGNEQFF.

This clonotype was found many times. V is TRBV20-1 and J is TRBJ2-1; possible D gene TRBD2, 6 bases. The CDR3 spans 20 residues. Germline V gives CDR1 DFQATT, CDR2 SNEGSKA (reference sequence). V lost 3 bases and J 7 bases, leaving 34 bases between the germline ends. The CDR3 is CSASSMFNSGRNRFGNEQFF. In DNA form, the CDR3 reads TGCAGTGCTAGCAGTATGTTTAATAGCGGCCGCAATCGATTCGGGAATGAGCAGTTCTTC.

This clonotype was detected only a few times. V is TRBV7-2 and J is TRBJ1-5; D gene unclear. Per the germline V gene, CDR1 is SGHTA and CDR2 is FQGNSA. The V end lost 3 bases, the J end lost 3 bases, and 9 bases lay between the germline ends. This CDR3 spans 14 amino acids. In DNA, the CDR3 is TGTGCCAGCAGCTTTTACATGGACAATCAGCCCCAGCATTTT. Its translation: CASSFYMDNQPQHF.

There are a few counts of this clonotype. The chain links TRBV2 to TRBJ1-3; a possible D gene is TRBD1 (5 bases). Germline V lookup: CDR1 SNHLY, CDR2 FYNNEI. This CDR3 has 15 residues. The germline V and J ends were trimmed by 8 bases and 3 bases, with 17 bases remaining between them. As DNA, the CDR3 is TGTGCCAGCCGTAAACTGGTAGGGGTTGGAAACACCATATATTTT. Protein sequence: CASRKLVGVGNTIYF.

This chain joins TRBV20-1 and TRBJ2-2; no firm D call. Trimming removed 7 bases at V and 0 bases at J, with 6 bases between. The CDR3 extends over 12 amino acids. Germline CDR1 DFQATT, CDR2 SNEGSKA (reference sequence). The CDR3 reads CSGGPNTGELFF. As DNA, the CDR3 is TGCAGTGGAGGTCCGAACACCGGGGAGCTGTTTTTT.

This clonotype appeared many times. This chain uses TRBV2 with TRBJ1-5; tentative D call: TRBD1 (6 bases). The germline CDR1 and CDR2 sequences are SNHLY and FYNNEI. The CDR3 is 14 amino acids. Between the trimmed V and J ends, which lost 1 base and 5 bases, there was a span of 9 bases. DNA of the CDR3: TGTGCCAGCAGTGAAGAGTCAGGGGATCAGCCCCAGCATTTT. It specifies CASSEESGDQPQHF.

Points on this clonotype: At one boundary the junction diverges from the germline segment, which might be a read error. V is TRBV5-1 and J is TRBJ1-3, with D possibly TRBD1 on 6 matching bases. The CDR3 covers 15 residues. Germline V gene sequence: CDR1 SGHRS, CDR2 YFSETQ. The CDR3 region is CASSRPDSSGNTIYF. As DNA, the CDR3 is TGTGCCAGCAGCCGACCGGACAGCTCTGGAAACACCATATATTTT.

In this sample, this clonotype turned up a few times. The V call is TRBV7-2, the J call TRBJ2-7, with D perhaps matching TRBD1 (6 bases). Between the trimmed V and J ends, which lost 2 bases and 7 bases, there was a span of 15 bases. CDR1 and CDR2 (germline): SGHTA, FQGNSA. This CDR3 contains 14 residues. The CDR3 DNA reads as TGTGCCAGCAGCTTATACAGGGCCCTCGGAGAGCAGTACTTC. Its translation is CASSLYRALGEQYF.

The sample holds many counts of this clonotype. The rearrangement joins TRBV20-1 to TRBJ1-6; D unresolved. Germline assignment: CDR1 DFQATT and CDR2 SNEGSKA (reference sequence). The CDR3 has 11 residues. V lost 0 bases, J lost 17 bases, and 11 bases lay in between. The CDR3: CSARDMADIHF. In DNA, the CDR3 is TGCAGTGCTAGAGATATGGCAGACATCCACTTT.

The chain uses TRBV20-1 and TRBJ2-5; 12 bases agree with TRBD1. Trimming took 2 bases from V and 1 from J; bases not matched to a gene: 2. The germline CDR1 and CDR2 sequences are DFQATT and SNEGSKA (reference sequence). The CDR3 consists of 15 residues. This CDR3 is CSARKGQGAQETQYF. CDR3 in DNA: TGCAGTGCTAGAAAGGGACAGGGGGCCCAAGAGACCCAGTACTTC.

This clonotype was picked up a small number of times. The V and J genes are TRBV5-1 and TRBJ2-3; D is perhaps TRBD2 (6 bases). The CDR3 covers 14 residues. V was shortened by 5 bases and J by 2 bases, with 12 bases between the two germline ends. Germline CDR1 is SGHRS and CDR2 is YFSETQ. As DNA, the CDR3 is TGCGCCAGCAGACAGGCGGGGTACACAGATACGCAGTATTTT. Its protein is CASRQAGYTDTQYF.

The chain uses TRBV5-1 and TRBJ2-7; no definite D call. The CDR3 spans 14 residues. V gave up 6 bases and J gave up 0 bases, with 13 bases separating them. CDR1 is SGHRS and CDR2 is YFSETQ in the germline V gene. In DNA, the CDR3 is TGCGCCAGCAAACCCTCGTGGCACTCCTACGAGCAGTACTTC. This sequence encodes CASKPSWHSYEQYF.